The 8 T cell receptor beta chains listed next were all sequenced from one sample in a study of cytomegalovirus exposure and HLA in healthy donors. A multiplex PCR was run with 60 Vbeta primers and 13 Jbeta primers. Sequencing was performed with immunoSEQ multiplex PCR; in TCRdb, only in-frame clones are kept and a portion is missing. This sample carries approximately 100,000 clones, 65% to 80% of them seen once, and the ten largest clones take 3.1%. The sequenced material came from PBMCs. These receptors originate from a woman between 40 and 55 years old in good health and CMV-seronegative.

The V call is TRBV4-1, the J call TRBJ1-5; TRBD1 aligns across 8 bases. Germline V CDR1 and CDR2: MGHRA, YSYEKL. Germline trimming cut 1 base from V and 2 bases from J; bases unmatched to any gene: 4. The CDR3 runs to 16 residues. The CDR3 is CASSQGTGQGNQPQHF. In DNA form, the CDR3 reads TGCGCCAGCAGCCAAGGGACGGGACAGGGCAATCAGCCCCAGCATTTT.

In the case of this clone: This sample includes further DNA sequences coding for the same CDR3. The chain links TRBV5-1 to TRBJ2-7; no clear D. The V end was cut by 0 bases, the J end by 4 bases, with 5 bases between. Per germline, CDR1 SGHRS and CDR2 YFSETQ. The CDR3 covers 12 residues. CDR3 sequence reads: CASSLGQYEQYF. The CDR3 DNA sequence: TGCGCCAGCAGCTTGGGTCAGTACGAGCAGTACTTC. Variable domain in full (rest from reference TRBV5-1 and TRBJ2-7): KAGVTQTPRYLIKTRGQQVTLSCSPISGHRSVSWYQQTPGQGLQFLFEYFSETQRNKGNFPGRFSGRQFSNSRSEMNVSTLELGDSALYLCASSLGQYEQYFGPGTRLTVT.

The chain uses TRBV7-8 and TRBJ1-2; a possible D gene is TRBD1 (5 bases). This CDR3 contains 15 residues. Germline CDR1 is SGHVS and CDR2 is FQNEAQ. V was pared by 6 bases and J by 4 bases, with 18 bases between. The CDR3 protein is CASRSTPGGTYGYTF. CDR3 in DNA: TGTGCCAGCAGGTCTACCCCCGGGGGGACCTATGGCTACACCTTC.

This CDR3 reads CASSLTGGFLNTEAFF. Written as DNA, the CDR3 is TGTGCCAGCAGCTTGACAGGGGGCTTTTTGAACACTGAAGCTTTCTTT. V is TRBV11-3 and J is TRBJ1-1; 10 bases fit TRBD1. V lost 3 bases to trimming and J lost 0 bases; unmatched junction nucleotides: 4. CDR3 size: 16 residues. Germline values: CDR1 SGHNT, CDR2 YENEEA.

A single count supports this clone. The chain is built from TRBV6-1 and TRBJ1-4, with D perhaps TRBD1 (5 bases). Germline V gene sequence: CDR1 MNHNS, CDR2 SASEGT. Trimming took off 6 bases at V and 8 bases at J, with 10 bases between the two ends. The CDR3 consists of 12 residues. The CDR3 DNA reads TGTGCCAGCAGACAGGATAAGGAAAAACTGTTTTTT. Encoded protein: CASRQDKEKLFF.

The rearrangement uses TRBV6-1 and TRBJ1-2, with D possibly TRBD1 on 6 matching bases. The CDR3 has 16 amino acids. V dropped 3 bases and J dropped 4 bases, with 18 bases sitting between them. Germline CDR1 MNHNS, CDR2 SASEGT. For the CDR3, the DNA is TGTGCCAGCAGTGACGGTGGGGGGGCCCCCACCTATGGCTACACCTTC. It specifies CASSDGGGAPTYGYTF.

This clone is a singleton in its sample. The chain couples TRBV11-2 to TRBJ2-7; D perhaps matches TRBD2 (6 bases). Deletions cut 5 bases from V and 1 base from J, with 24 bases between. CDR1 SGHAT and CDR2 FQNNGV come from the germline V gene. CDR3 length: 18 amino acids. The CDR3 DNA follows: TGTGCCAGCAGCCAGATCACGAGGGGAAAGGGACTTTCCTACGAGCAGTACTTC. It encodes CASSQITRGKGLSYEQYF.

The chain employs TRBV10-1 and TRBJ1-1; D not certain. The CDR3 sequence is 13 residues long. Germline V gene lookup returns CDR1 WNHNN and CDR2 SYGVQD (reference sequence). Trimming stripped 7 bases from V and 2 bases from J, with 11 bases between. The CDR3 sequence is CASMNSFNTEAFF. The CDR3 DNA reads as TGCGCCAGCATGAACAGCTTTAACACTGAAGCTTTCTTT.